This record concerns one TCR beta chain sequence. How the authors handled the data: Estimation of nucleated cell counts relied on the amplification of reference gene primers. Clones were sequenced by immunoSEQ multiplex PCR, and TCRdb holds only the in-frame ones, with some missing. V, J and clone size are those of that table, while D and trimming were read from the DNA. The top ten clones hold 13% to 15% of a sample with 150,000 to 200,000 clones, 80% to 90% of them seen once. This entry comes from a study of blood T cell repertoires in COVID-19. Whole-study context: There were acute and convalescent COVID-19 samples, and they came from the United States, Italy and Spain. From T cells, B-cell-depleted T cells, or PBMCs came the material, which was cDNA or gDNA.

J gave up 9 bases and V 5 bases, and 7 bases lay outside the gene matches. The CDR3 length is 14 residues. CDR1 is MNHNS, CDR2 SASEGT, per germline. While infection was still active, Seattle patients were enrolled and then followed longitudinally. This chain uses TRBV6-1 with TRBJ2-1, with 10 bases matching TRBD2. The specimen sequenced was peripheral blood. The TCR was taken from a woman in her seventies with COVID-19, enrolled during active disease. The CDR3 sequence is CASSLAGGLSEQFF. In nucleotides, the CDR3 is TGTGCCAGCAGTTTAGCGGGAGGCCTCAGTGAGCAGTTCTTC.